Shown below are 22 T cell receptor beta chains from a single sample sequenced in a study of cytomegalovirus exposure and HLA in healthy donors. In the PCR, 60 Vbeta and 13 Jbeta primers were used. Data came from immunoSEQ multiplex PCR; TCRdb stores just in-frame clones and leaves some out. The sample lists around 90,000 clones, 80% occurring once. Sequenced sample: PBMCs. The receptors were sampled from a man aged 30 to 39 in good health and CMV-seronegative.

The chain links TRBV7-2 to TRBJ2-7; 10 bases fit TRBD1. CDR1 is SGHTA, CDR2 FQGNSA, per germline. V was clipped by 3 bases and J by 5 bases; unmatched bases: 7. The CDR3 contains 15 residues. The CDR3 DNA sequence: TGTGCCAGCAGCTTTGACAGGGGGCGTACGGACGAGCAGTACTTC. Protein sequence: CASSFDRGRTDEQYF.

The V gene is TRBV11-2, the J gene TRBJ1-1, with a tentative D call TRBD1 (5 bases). Per germline, CDR1 SGHAT and CDR2 FQNNGV. The germline V and J ends were trimmed by 6 bases and 7 bases, with 24 bases remaining between them. This CDR3 has 16 residues. The CDR3 protein is CASSPTGGARVIEAFF. In nucleotides, the CDR3 is TGTGCCAGCAGTCCCACTGGAGGGGCGCGGGTTATTGAAGCTTTCTTT.

V and J are TRBV21-1 and TRBJ2-3; TRBD2, as called in the table, went unchecked against the DNA. TRBV21-1 represents a pseudogene. The CDR3 extends over 17 amino acids. The CDR3 loop is CASSKALRTYHTDTQYF. The CDR3 DNA follows: TGTGCCAGCAGCAAAGCGCTTCGGACTTATCACACAGATACGCAGTATTTT.

This chain joins TRBV13 and TRBJ1-2; 8 nucleotides line up with TRBD1. The CDR3 consists of 15 residues. Trimming removed 1 base from V and 3 bases from J; junction bases left unmatched: 4. Germline assignment: CDR1 PRHDT and CDR2 FYEKMQ (reference sequence). Here the CDR3 reads CASSLVPDRDYGYTF. The DNA for the CDR3 is TGTGCCAGCAGCTTAGTCCCGGACAGGGACTATGGCTACACCTTC.

The chain combines TRBV5-6 with TRBJ2-5; 12 bases align to TRBD2. With V trimmed by 1 base and J by 5 bases, 9 bases remained unmatched. Germline CDR1 SGHDT, CDR2 YYEEEE. This CDR3 is built from 17 residues. CDR3 DNA sequence: TGTGCCAGCAGCTTGCTGGCTAGCGGGGGGGCTCTGGAGACCCAGTACTTC. Translating it yields CASSLLASGGALETQYF.

The chain combines TRBV15 with TRBJ2-5; maybe TRBD2 (5 bases). Per the germline V gene, CDR1 is LNHNV and CDR2 is YYDKDF (reference sequence). This CDR3 spans 15 amino acids. Trimming took off 0 bases at V and 2 bases at J, with 10 bases between the two ends. CDR3 DNA: TGTGCCACCAGCAGAGAGACTATTCGACAAGAGACCCAGTACTTC. Translated: CATSRETIRQETQYF.

The rearrangement uses TRBV10-3 and TRBJ2-1, with TRBD2 matching 13 bases. Unmatched junction bases numbered 9, after V lost 6 bases and J lost 4 bases. Germline CDR1 reads ENHRY; CDR2 reads SYGVKD. The CDR3 has 17 residues. The CDR3, as DNA: TGTGCCATCAGAGAACAGACTAGCGGGGGGCAGTACAATGAGCAGTTCTTC. Translating it yields CAIREQTSGGQYNEQFF.

This chain uses TRBV11-2 with TRBJ2-7, with 7 bases aligning to TRBD2. This CDR3 is 16 amino acids long. CDR1 is SGHAT, CDR2 FQNNGV, per germline. V lost 6 bases to trimming and J lost 6 bases; unmatched junction nucleotides: 17. CDR3 in amino acids: CASSPRSGGSLSEQYF. The CDR3 DNA sequence: TGTGCCAGCAGTCCTCGGTCGGGGGGATCCCTCAGCGAGCAGTACTTC. The whole variable domain, filled in from reference TRBV11-2 and TRBJ2-7, reads EAGVAQSPRYKIIEKRQSVAFWCNPISGHATLYWYQQILGQGPKLLIQFQNNGVVDDSQLPKDRFSAERLKGVDSTLKIQPAKLEDSAVYLCASSPRSGGSLSEQYFGPGTRLTVT.

V and J are TRBV7-9 and TRBJ1-2; the match to TRBD1 covers 8 bases. The trim removed 2 bases at V and 4 bases at J, leaving 12 bases unmatched. The CDR3 runs to 17 residues. From germline, CDR1 is SEHNR and CDR2 FQNEAQ (reference sequence). This CDR3 reads CASSLPTGTGLAYGYTF. The CDR3 nucleotides are TGTGCCAGCAGCTTACCTACCGGGACAGGCTTGGCCTATGGCTACACCTTC.

This clone was counted a few times. The genes are TRBV4-1 and TRBJ2-7; possible D gene TRBD2, 5 bases. V was trimmed by 1 base and J by 3 bases, leaving 13 bases between them. The germline gives CDR1 MGHRA, CDR2 YSYEKL. This CDR3 has 15 amino acids. The CDR3 coding sequence is TGCGCCAGCAGCCAAGGGCGGGCTCTTGACTACGAGCAGTACTTC. This translates into CASSQGRALDYEQYF.

For this clone: This sample also contains other DNA sequences that code for the same CDR3. This chain uses TRBV27 with TRBJ2-7; TRBD1 agrees at 7 bases. This CDR3 spans 15 amino acids. J was trimmed by 0 bases and V by 5 bases; bases with no gene match: 7. Germline CDR1 is MNHEY and CDR2 is SMNVEV (reference sequence). CDR3 in amino acids: CASSPTGLSSYEQYF. CDR3 in DNA: TGTGCCAGCAGTCCGACAGGGCTGAGCTCCTACGAGCAGTACTTC.

The chain uses TRBV19 and TRBJ2-7, with a tentative D call TRBD1 (6 bases). Germline V gene lookup returns CDR1 LNHDA and CDR2 SQIVND (reference sequence). V was pared by 0 bases and J by 4 bases, with 10 bases between. This CDR3 has 14 residues. The CDR3 DNA is TGTGCCAGTAGTATAGAGGCAGGGGAGTACGAGCAGTACTTC. This encodes CASSIEAGEYEQYF. Looking up the rest from reference TRBV19 and TRBJ2-7 gives the full variable domain: DGGITQSPKYLFRKEGQNVTLSCEQNLNHDAMYWYRQDPGQGLRLIYYSQIVNDFQKGDIAEGYSVSREKKESFPLTVTSAQKNPTAFYLCASSIEAGEYEQYFGPGTRLTVT.

As regards this clone: Relative to the germline gene, one junction end is altered; a read error may explain this. The chain combines TRBV28 with TRBJ1-4; TRBD1 agrees at 7 bases. CDR3 size: 12 residues. Germline values: CDR1 MDHEN, CDR2 SYDVKM. CDR3 loop: CASSLYRQGRVF. Here the CDR3 DNA reads TGTGCCAGCAGTTTATACCGACAGGGTAGGGTCTTT.

This clone was seen a few times. The chain uses TRBV11-2 and TRBJ2-6; TRBD1 aligns across 9 bases. CDR3 size: 17 residues. The germline gives CDR1 SGHAT, CDR2 FQNNGV. V lost 4 bases to trimming and J lost 2 bases; unmatched junction nucleotides: 6. The CDR3 DNA is TGTGCCAGCAGCTCCACCGGGACAGGGCCTGGGGCCAACGTCCTGACTTTC. Translating gives CASSSTGTGPGANVLTF.

J is TRBJ2-1 and V is TRBV15; a possible D gene is TRBD2 (5 bases). The CDR3 sequence is 16 residues long. Trimming shortened V by 0 bases and J by 5 bases, and 14 bases separated the two germline ends. Germline loops: CDR1 LNHNV, CDR2 YYDKDF (reference sequence). CDR3 nucleotide sequence: TGTGCCACCAGCAGAGATAGGAGGAAGGTCCACAATGAGCAGTTCTTC. Amino acid sequence: CATSRDRRKVHNEQFF. The full variable domain, with the rest looked up from reference TRBV15 and TRBJ2-1, is DAMVIQNPRYQVTQFGKPVTLSCSQTLNHNVMYWYQQKSSQAPKLLFHYYDKDFNNEADTPDNFQSRRPNTSFCFLDIRSPGLGDTAMYLCATSRDRRKVHNEQFFGPGTRLTVL.

The chain has TRBV2 and TRBJ1-6; unclear D gene. V gave up 7 bases and J gave up 8 bases, with 12 bases separating them. CDR3 length equals 13 residues. Germline CDR1 is SNHLY and CDR2 is FYNNEI. The CDR3 DNA reads as TGTGCCAGCACGGAGGGAGCTGATTCACCCCTCCACTTT. Protein: CASTEGADSPLHF.

The J gene is TRBJ2-3, the V gene TRBV4-1; 7 bases line up with TRBD2. Germline assignment: CDR1 MGHRA and CDR2 YSYEKL. The CDR3 is made up of 15 amino acids. V dropped 5 bases and J dropped 6; count of bases not matched to a gene: 11. The CDR3 nucleotides are TGCGCCAGCAGCTACGGACTAGTCTCGGCCGATACGCAGTATTTT. Translating it yields CASSYGLVSADTQYF.

The chain carries TRBV6-1 and TRBJ2-7; the match to TRBD1 covers 12 bases. V dropped 6 bases and J dropped 5; count of bases not matched to a gene: 5. The CDR3 spans 14 residues. CDR1 is MNHNS, CDR2 SASEGT, per germline. The CDR3: CASSGTGGADEQYF. The CDR3 bases are TGTGCCAGCAGCGGGACAGGGGGCGCCGACGAGCAGTACTTC.

The chain combines TRBV4-3 with TRBJ1-6; TRBD1 aligns across 7 bases. The germline V gene has CDR1 LGHNA and CDR2 YSLEER. The trim removed 4 bases at V and 7 bases at J, leaving 10 bases unmatched. The CDR3 has 16 residues. DNA for the CDR3: TGCGCCAGCAGCCTCGCTCCGGGACAGAGCAATTCACCCCTCCACTTT. It encodes CASSLAPGQSNSPLHF.

The chain uses TRBV10-3 and TRBJ2-7; 12 bases fit TRBD2. There are 14 residues in the CDR3. V shed 5 bases, J shed 4 bases, and the junction held 3 bases outside the gene matches. CDR1 and CDR2 from the germline V gene are ENHRY and SYGVKD. CDR3 sequence (DNA): TGTGCCATCAGTAAGACTAGCGGGGGTTACGAGCAGTACTTC. Its protein product is CAISKTSGGYEQYF.

The V call is TRBV4-3, the J call TRBJ2-7; 8 nucleotides line up with TRBD1. In germline, CDR1 is LGHNA, CDR2 YSLEER. The V segment lost 0 bases and the J segment 6 bases; nucleotides outside the gene matches: 7. The CDR3 is 15 amino acids. CDR3 DNA: TGCGCCAGCAGCCAAGATATCGCCAGGGGGCTCGAGCAGTACTTC. Its protein product is CASSQDIARGLEQYF.

This chain uses TRBV6-1 with TRBJ2-7; D unclear. The CDR3 runs 17 residues. Trimming pared 2 bases from V and 0 bases from J, leaving 17 bases between. Germline V gives CDR1 MNHNS, CDR2 SASEGT. The DNA for the CDR3 is TGTGCCAGCAGTGAAAGGAGACTCCTACCCAGCTCCTACGAGCAGTACTTC. Translating it yields CASSERRLLPSSYEQYF.